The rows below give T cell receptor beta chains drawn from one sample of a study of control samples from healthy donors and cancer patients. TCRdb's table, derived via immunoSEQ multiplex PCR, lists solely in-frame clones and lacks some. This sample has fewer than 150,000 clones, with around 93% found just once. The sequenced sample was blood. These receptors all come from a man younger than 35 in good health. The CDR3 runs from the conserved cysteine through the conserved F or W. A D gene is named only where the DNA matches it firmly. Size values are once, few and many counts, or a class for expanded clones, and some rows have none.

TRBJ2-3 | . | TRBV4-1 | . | CASSQDGGGADTDTQYF | TGCGCCAGCAGCCAAGATGGGGGGGGCGCGGATACAGATACGCAGTATTTT
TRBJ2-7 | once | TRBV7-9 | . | CASSSTVLSYEQYF | TGTGCCAGCAGCTCGACAGTCCTCTCCTACGAGCAGTACTTC
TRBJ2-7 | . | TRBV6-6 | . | CASSYSAESYEQYF | TGTGCCAGCAGTTACTCGGCCGAATCCTACGAGCAGTACTTC
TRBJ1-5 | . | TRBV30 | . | CAWGRGVGQPQHF | TGTGCCTGGGGAAGAGGGGTCGGACAGCCCCAGCATTTT
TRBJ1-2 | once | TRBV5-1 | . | CASSFLGDYGYTF | TGCGCCAGCAGCTTTTTGGGGGACTATGGCTACACCTTC
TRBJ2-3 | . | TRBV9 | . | CASSVGQGPGDTQYF | TGTGCCAGCAGCGTAGGTCAGGGGCCAGGAGATACGCAGTATTTT
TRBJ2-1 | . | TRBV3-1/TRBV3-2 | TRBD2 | CASSQTSGGFPQFF | TGTGCCAGCAGCCAAACTAGCGGGGGGTTCCCGCAGTTCTTC
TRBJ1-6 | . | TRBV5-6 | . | CASSLGRGAGNSPLHF | TGTGCCAGCAGCTTAGGACGGGGCGCGGGGAATTCACCCCTCCACTTT
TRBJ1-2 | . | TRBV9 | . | CASSADIMANYGYTF | TGTGCCAGCAGCGCGGACATTATGGCTAACTATGGCTACACCTTC
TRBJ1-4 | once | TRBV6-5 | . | CAREGVFEKLFF | TGTGCCAGGGAAGGGGTTTTTGAAAAACTGTTTTTT
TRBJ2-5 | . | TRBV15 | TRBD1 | CATSRDLTGRETQYF | TGTGCCACCAGCAGAGATTTGACAGGGCGAGAGACCCAGTACTTC
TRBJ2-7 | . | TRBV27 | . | CASSLGRSSYEQYF | TGTGCCAGCAGTTTGGGACGGAGCTCCTACGAGCAGTACTTC
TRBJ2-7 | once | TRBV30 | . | CAWSDLRYEQYF | TGTGCCTGGAGTGACCTCCGGTACGAGCAGTACTTC
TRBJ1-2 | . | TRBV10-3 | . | CATTTPRASNYGYTF | TGTGCCACCACAACCCCTAGGGCCTCTAACTATGGCTACACCTTC
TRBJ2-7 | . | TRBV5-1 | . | CASSSDSLYEQYF | TGCGCCAGCAGCTCGGACAGCCTCTACGAGCAGTACTTC
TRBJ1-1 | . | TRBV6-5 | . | CASTPSGITEAFF | TGTGCCAGCACCCCCTCCGGGATTACTGAAGCTTTCTTT
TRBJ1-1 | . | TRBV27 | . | CASSEAQLYTEAFF | TGTGCCAGCAGTGAAGCGCAACTTTATACTGAAGCTTTCTTT
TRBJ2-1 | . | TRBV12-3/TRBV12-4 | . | CASSSRAFEQFF | TGTGCCAGCAGTTCCAGGGCCTTCGAGCAGTTCTTC
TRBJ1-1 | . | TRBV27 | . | CASSDATGSGTEAFF | TGTGCCAGCAGCGATGCTACAGGGTCGGGGACTGAAGCTTTCTTT
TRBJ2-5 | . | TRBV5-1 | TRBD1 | CATGTGGMETQYF | TGCGCCACCGGGACAGGGGGCATGGAGACCCAGTACTTC
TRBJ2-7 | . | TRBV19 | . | CASSNQDSYEQYF | TGTGCCAGTAGTAACCAGGACTCCTACGAGCAGTACTTC
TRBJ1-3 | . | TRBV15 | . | CATTGRSGNTIYF | TGTGCCACCACAGGCCGCTCTGGAAACACCATATATTTT
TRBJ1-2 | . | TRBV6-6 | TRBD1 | CASSYRTGGANYGYTF | TGTGCCAGCAGTTACCGGACAGGGGGGGCTAACTATGGCTACACCTTC
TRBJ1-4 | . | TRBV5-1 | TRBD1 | CASRTGQLNEKLFF | TGCGCCAGCCGCACGGGACAGCTTAATGAAAAACTGTTTTTT
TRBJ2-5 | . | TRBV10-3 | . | CAIRADSEETQYF | TGTGCCATCAGAGCCGACAGTGAAGAGACCCAGTACTTC
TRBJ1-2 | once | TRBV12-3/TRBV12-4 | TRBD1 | CASSFGQGGGYTF | TGTGCCAGCAGTTTCGGGCAGGGGGGAGGCTACACCTTC
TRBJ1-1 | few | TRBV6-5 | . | CASSEGVLTEAFF | TGTGCCAGCAGCGAGGGGGTTTTAACTGAAGCTTTCTTT
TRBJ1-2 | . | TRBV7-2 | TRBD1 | CASSPGQGANYGYTF | TGTGCCAGCAGCCCAGGGCAGGGGGCTAACTATGGCTACACCTTC
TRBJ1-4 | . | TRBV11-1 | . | CASSLNGRRNEKLFF | TGTGCCAGCAGCTTAAACGGCAGGCGGAATGAAAAACTGTTTTTT
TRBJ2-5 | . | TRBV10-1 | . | CASSEGRVSETQYF | TGCGCCAGCAGTGAAGGCAGGGTTTCGGAGACCCAGTACTTC
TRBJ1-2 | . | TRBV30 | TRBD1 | CAWSRGQGRYTF | TGTGCCTGGAGTAGGGGACAGGGGCGCTACACCTTC
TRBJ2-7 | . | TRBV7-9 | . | CASTQERRAYEQYF | TGTGCCAGCACCCAAGAACGGAGAGCCTACGAGCAGTACTTC
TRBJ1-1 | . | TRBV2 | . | CASSGNRDTLNTEAFF | TGTGCCAGCAGTGGAAATAGGGACACACTGAACACTGAAGCTTTCTTT
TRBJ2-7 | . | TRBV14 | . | CASSQDPSTYEQYF | TGTGCCAGCAGCCAAGACCCCTCAACCTACGAGCAGTACTTC
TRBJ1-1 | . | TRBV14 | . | CASSSLRNTEAFF | TGTGCCAGCAGTAGCCTACGGAACACTGAAGCTTTCTTT
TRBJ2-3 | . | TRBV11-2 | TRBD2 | CASSLRPGLAADTQYF | TGTGCCAGCAGCTTAAGGCCGGGACTAGCGGCAGATACGCAGTATTTT
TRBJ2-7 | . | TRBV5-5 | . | CASSLVEYEQYF | TGTGCCAGCAGCTTGGTAGAGTACGAGCAGTACTTC
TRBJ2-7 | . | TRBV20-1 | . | CSASSSDRPYEQYF | TGCAGTGCTAGTTCCAGCGACAGACCCTACGAGCAGTACTTC
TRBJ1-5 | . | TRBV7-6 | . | CASRCDRRNQPQHF | TGTGCCAGCAGATGCGACAGACGCAATCAGCCCCAGCATTTT
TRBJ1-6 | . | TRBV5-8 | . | CASSANRDSPLHF | TGTGCCAGCAGCGCGAACAGAGATTCACCCCTCCACTTT
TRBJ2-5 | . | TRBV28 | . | CASSLSGAREETQYF | TGTGCCAGCAGTTTATCCGGGGCCCGAGAGGAGACCCAGTACTTC
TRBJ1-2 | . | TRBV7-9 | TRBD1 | CASSLEHRDRGFGDYGYTF | TGTGCCAGCAGCTTAGAGCACCGGGACAGGGGTTTTGGTGACTATGGCTACACCTTC
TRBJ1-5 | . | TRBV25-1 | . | CASSSGLYQPQHF | TGTGCCAGCAGTTCTGGGTTATATCAGCCCCAGCATTTT
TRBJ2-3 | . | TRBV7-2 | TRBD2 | CASAPLAGGADTQYF | TGTGCCAGCGCCCCACTAGCGGGGGGAGCAGATACGCAGTATTTT
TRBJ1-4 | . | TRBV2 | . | CASSEGVLNEKLFF | TGTGCCAGCAGTGAAGGGGTTCTAAATGAAAAACTGTTTTTT